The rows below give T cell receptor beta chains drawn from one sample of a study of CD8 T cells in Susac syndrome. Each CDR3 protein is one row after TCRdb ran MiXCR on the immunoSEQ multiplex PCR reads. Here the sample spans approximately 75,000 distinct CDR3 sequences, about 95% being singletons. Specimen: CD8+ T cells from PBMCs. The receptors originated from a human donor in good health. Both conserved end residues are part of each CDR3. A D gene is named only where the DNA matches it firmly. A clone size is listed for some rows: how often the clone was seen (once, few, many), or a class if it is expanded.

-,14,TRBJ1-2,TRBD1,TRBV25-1,TGTGCCAGCAGTGTGCAGGGACAGGCTATAGGCTACACCTTC,CASSVQGQAIGYTF
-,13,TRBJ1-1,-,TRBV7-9,TGTGCCAGCACCCTCGAGATCGGCACTGAAGCTTTCTTT,CASTLEIGTEAFF
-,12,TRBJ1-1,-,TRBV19,TGTGCCAGTAGGATTGGACAGAAAGAAGCTTTCTTT,CASRIGQKEAFF
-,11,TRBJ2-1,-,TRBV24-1,TGTGCCACCAGTCGGGGACACCAGCAGTTCTTC,CATSRGHQQFF
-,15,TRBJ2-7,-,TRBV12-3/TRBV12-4,TGTGCCAGCAGTCGATCCGTCGGCCCCAGGCACGAGCAGTACTTC,CASSRSVGPRHEQYF
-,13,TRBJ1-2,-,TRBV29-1,TGCAGCGCCCGATTTCAGGGAAGCTATGGCTACACCTTC,CSARFQGSYGYTF
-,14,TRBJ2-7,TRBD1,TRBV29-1,TGCAGCGTCCGGGGACAGGGGAAGGCCTACGAGCAGTACTTC,CSVRGQGKAYEQYF
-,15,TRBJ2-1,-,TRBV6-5,TGTGCCAGCAGTTCTCCCATGCGGTCCTACAATGAGCAGTTCTTC,CASSSPMRSYNEQFF
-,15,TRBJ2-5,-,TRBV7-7,TGTGCTAGCAGCTTAGTTGCCAGGGTAGGAGAGACCCAGTACTTC,CASSLVARVGETQYF
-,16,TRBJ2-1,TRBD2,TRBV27,TGTGCCAGCAGTTCATACTTAGCGGGGGGGCTCAGTGAGCAGTTCTTC,CASSSYLAGGLSEQFF
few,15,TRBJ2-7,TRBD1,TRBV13,TGTGCCAGCAGCCCGGGACAGGGGGTTTCCTACGAGCAGTACTTC,CASSPGQGVSYEQYF
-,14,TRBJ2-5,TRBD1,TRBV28,TGTGCCAGCAGTTCCCGAGGGGGCTTGGAGACCCAGTACTTC,CASSSRGGLETQYF
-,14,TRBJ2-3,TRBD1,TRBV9,TGTGCCAGCAGCCACGGACAGGGCACAGATACGCAGTATTTT,CASSHGQGTDTQYF
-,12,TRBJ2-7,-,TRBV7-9,TGTGCCAGCAGCTCGACGGTATACGAGCAGTACTTC,CASSSTVYEQYF
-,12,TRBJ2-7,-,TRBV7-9,TGTGCCAGCAGCTTCCAAGATACCCTGCAGTACTTC,CASSFQDTLQYF
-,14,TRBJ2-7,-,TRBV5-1,TGCGCCAGCAGCGTGAAGGGGAGCTCCTACGAGCAGTACTTC,CASSVKGSSYEQYF
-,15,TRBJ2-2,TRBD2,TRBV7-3,TGTGCCAGCAGCCTCAGCGGGATCAGCGTAGGGGAGCTGTTTTTT,CASSLSGISVGELFF
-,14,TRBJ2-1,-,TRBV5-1,TGCGCCAGCAGCTTGGCAGGGCTCTACAATGAGCAGTTCTTC,CASSLAGLYNEQFF
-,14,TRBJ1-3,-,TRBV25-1,TGTGCCAGCAGTGCTAGTGTCTCTGGAAACACCATATATTTT,CASSASVSGNTIYF
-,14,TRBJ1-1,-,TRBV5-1,TGCGCCAGCAGCTTATCCAGCCGGAACACTGAAGCTTTCTTT,CASSLSSRNTEAFF
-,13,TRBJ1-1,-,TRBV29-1,TGCAGCGTTGAGGGGGGCGATACGACTGAAGCTTTCTTT,CSVEGGDTTEAFF
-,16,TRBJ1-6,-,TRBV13,TGTGCCAGCAGCCCACGAGGAACGTCCTATAATTCCCCCCTCCACTTT,CASSPRGTSYNSPLHF
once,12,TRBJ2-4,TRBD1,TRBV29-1,TGCAGCGCAGAAACGCAGGGGGACATTCAGTACTTC,CSAETQGDIQYF
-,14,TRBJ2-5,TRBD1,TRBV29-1,TGCAGCGCCAGACAGGGAGAGCTCATCGAGACCCAGTACTTC,CSARQGELIETQYF
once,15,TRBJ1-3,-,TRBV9,TGTGCCAGCAGCGTAGCCCAGGGTTCCGGAAACACCATATATTTT,CASSVAQGSGNTIYF
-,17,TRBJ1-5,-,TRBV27,TGTGCCAGCAGCCGAAGTTCGGGGTGGAGAAGCAATCAGCCCCAGCATTTT,CASSRSSGWRSNQPQHF
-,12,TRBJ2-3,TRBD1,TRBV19,TGTGCCACCCGGACAGGGGAAGATACGCAGTATTTT,CATRTGEDTQYF
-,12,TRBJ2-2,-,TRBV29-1,TGCAGCGTTGTTCTAGGGAACGGGGAGCTGTTTTTT,CSVVLGNGELFF
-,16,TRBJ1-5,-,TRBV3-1,TGTGCCAGCAGCCCCGATGGAGACAGGTTCAATCAGCCCCAGCATTTT,CASSPDGDRFNQPQHF
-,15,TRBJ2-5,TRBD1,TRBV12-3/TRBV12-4,TGTGCCAGCCGGTCGCCGGGACAGGGAGAAGAGACCCAGTACTTC,CASRSPGQGEETQYF
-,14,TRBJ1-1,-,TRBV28,TGTGCCAGCACCTTCGGAGGGGAGAACACTGAAGCTTTCTTT,CASTFGGENTEAFF
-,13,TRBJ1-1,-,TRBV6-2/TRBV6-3,TGTGCCAGCAGTTATATCGGGGGCGCTGAAGCTTTCTTT,CASSYIGGAEAFF
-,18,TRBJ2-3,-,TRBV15,TGTGCCACCAGCAGAGAATGGTCCGCCGGACCTCGTCAAGATACGCAGTATTTT,CATSREWSAGPRQDTQYF
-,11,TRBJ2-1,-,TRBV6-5,TGTGCCAGCAGTCCCGGTGGTGAGCAGTTCTTC,CASSPGGEQFF
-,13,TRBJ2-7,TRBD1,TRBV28,TGTGCCAGCAGTAGGGACAGGGCCTACGAGCAGTACTTC,CASSRDRAYEQYF
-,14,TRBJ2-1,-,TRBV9,TGTGCCAGCAGCGTAGAGGCCTCCGCTGATGAGCAGTTCTTC,CASSVEASADEQFF
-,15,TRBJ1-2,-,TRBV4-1,TGCGCCAGCAGCCAAGAAGGCAGGACCAACTATGGCTACACCTTC,CASSQEGRTNYGYTF
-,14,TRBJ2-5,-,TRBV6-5,TGTGCCAGCAGACCCGGACGTCGGCAAGAGACCCAGTACTTC,CASRPGRRQETQYF